This is a list of T cell receptor beta chains from one sample in a study of OX40 agonist ivuxolimab in advanced cancers. Clones were read by immunoSEQ multiplex PCR, and TCRdb kept only the in-frame ones, dropping some. Seen here are 45,000 to 65,000 clones, roughly 82% observed once, and the top ten hold roughly 3.7%. Sequencing used CD4+ or CD8+ T cells sorted from blood, obtained in a trial of the OX40 agonist ivuxolimab. Receptors were obtained from an adult with an advanced solid tumor such as melanoma, head and neck, liver or kidney cancer. CDR3s include the opening cysteine and the closing phenylalanine or tryptophan. The D gene is left open where the match is weak. For some rows the clone size is stated as once, few or many, or as a class when expanded; others skip it.

size: .
D: .
length: 13
J: TRBJ2-1
V: TRBV4-1
CDR3: CASSLDRRDEQFF
DNA: TGCGCCAGCAGCCTGGACAGAAGGGATGAGCAGTTCTTC

size: .
D: TRBD2
length: 17
J: TRBJ2-3
V: TRBV7-9
CDR3: CASSLGLAGRSTDTQYF
DNA: TGTGCCAGCAGCCTGGGACTAGCGGGGCGTAGCACAGATACGCAGTATTTT

size: .
D: .
length: 15
J: TRBJ1-1
V: TRBV28
CDR3: CASSLLSEGRVEAFF
DNA: TGTGCCAGCAGTTTATTATCAGAGGGCAGGGTGGAGGCTTTCTTT

size: .
D: .
length: 13
J: TRBJ2-7
V: TRBV14
CDR3: CASSQGRTYEQYF
DNA: TGTGCCAGCAGCCAAGGCAGAACCTACGAGCAGTACTTC

size: once
D: TRBD2
length: 14
J: TRBJ2-7
V: TRBV29-1
CDR3: CSAELAEGTYEQYF
DNA: TGCAGCGCCGAGCTAGCGGAGGGCACCTACGAGCAGTACTTC

size: .
D: TRBD1
length: 12
J: TRBJ2-5
V: TRBV29-1
CDR3: CSVVTGWETQYF
DNA: TGCAGCGTTGTGACAGGGTGGGAGACCCAGTACTTC

size: .
D: .
length: 13
J: TRBJ1-6
V: TRBV5-3
CDR3: CASSSPDNSPLHF
DNA: TGTGCCAGCAGCTCGCCTGACAATTCACCCCTCCACTTT

size: .
D: .
length: 15
J: TRBJ2-5
V: TRBV5-4
CDR3: CASSLVTGTQETQYF
DNA: TGTGCCAGCAGCTTGGTAACAGGGACCCAAGAGACCCAGTACTTC

size: .
D: TRBD2
length: 17
J: TRBJ2-5
V: TRBV9
CDR3: CASSVGPSGSGQETQYF
DNA: TGTGCCAGCAGCGTAGGGCCCAGTGGTAGCGGGCAAGAGACCCAGTACTTC

size: .
D: .
length: 14
J: TRBJ2-7
V: TRBV6-6
CDR3: CASSYLSAGYEQYF
DNA: TGTGCCAGCAGTTACCTTTCAGCGGGCTACGAGCAGTACTTC

size: .
D: .
length: 15
J: TRBJ2-6
V: TRBV5-6
CDR3: CASSLEQVRANVLTF
DNA: TGTGCCAGCAGCTTGGAGCAGGTCCGGGCCAACGTCCTGACTTTC

size: .
D: .
length: 14
J: TRBJ2-3
V: TRBV19
CDR3: CASRDGTRTDTQYF
DNA: TGTGCCAGTAGGGACGGAACTCGCACAGATACGCAGTATTTT

size: .
D: .
length: 13
J: TRBJ1-3
V: TRBV5-1
CDR3: CASSSNRESAIYF
DNA: TGCGCCAGCAGCTCAAACAGGGAGTCGGCCATATATTTT

size: once
D: .
length: 13
J: TRBJ1-2
V: TRBV2
CDR3: CASSERQNYGYTF
DNA: TGTGCCAGCAGTGAACGCCAGAACTATGGCTACACCTTC

size: once
D: .
length: 12
J: TRBJ1-5
V: TRBV2
CDR3: CASSEGPQPQHF
DNA: TGTGCCAGCAGTGAGGGCCCCCAGCCCCAGCATTTT

size: once
D: .
length: 12
J: TRBJ1-5
V: TRBV7-3
CDR3: CASSDPNQPQHF
DNA: TGTGCCAGCAGCGACCCTAATCAGCCCCAGCATTTT

size: .
D: TRBD2
length: 15
J: TRBJ2-7
V: TRBV7-8
CDR3: CASSFWTSDLGEQYF
DNA: TGTGCCAGCAGCTTTTGGACTAGCGACCTTGGCGAGCAGTACTTC

size: .
D: TRBD1
length: 16
J: TRBJ1-5
V: TRBV7-2
CDR3: CASSLNGQGINQPQHF
DNA: TGTGCCAGCAGCTTAAATGGACAGGGAATCAATCAGCCCCAGCATTTT

size: .
D: .
length: 12
J: TRBJ1-3
V: TRBV11-3
CDR3: CASSHGGNTIYF
DNA: TGTGCCAGCAGCCACGGCGGAAACACCATATATTTT

size: few
D: .
length: 13
J: TRBJ1-1
V: TRBV14
CDR3: CASSTGLNTEAFF
DNA: TGTGCCAGCAGCACAGGGTTGAACACTGAAGCTTTCTTT

size: once
D: .
length: 13
J: TRBJ2-3
V: TRBV5-6
CDR3: CASSLVGLGTQYF
DNA: TGTGCCAGCAGCTTGGTGGGGTTAGGGACGCAGTATTTT

size: .
D: TRBD2
length: 16
J: TRBJ2-1
V: TRBV27
CDR3: CASSYGGRTGYNEQFF
DNA: TGTGCCAGCAGTTATGGCGGGAGGACCGGTTACAATGAGCAGTTCTTC

size: .
D: .
length: 14
J: TRBJ1-1
V: TRBV5-1
CDR3: CASSGGQENTEAFF
DNA: TGCGCCAGCAGCGGGGGACAAGAGAACACTGAAGCTTTCTTT

size: .
D: .
length: 15
J: TRBJ1-4
V: TRBV14
CDR3: CASSQGPPVGEKLFF
DNA: TGTGCCAGCAGCCAAGGACCTCCGGTGGGTGAAAAACTGTTTTTT

size: .
D: .
length: 14
J: TRBJ1-5
V: TRBV19
CDR3: CASSGQISNQPQHF
DNA: TGTGCCAGTAGCGGACAGATTAGCAATCAGCCCCAGCATTTT

size: .
D: .
length: 16
J: TRBJ1-6
V: TRBV10-2
CDR3: CASSESRASDNSPLHF
DNA: TGCGCCAGCAGTGAGTCAAGGGCGTCGGATAATTCACCCCTCCACTTT

size: once
D: .
length: 15
J: TRBJ1-2
V: TRBV28
CDR3: CASSLSDAGGYGYTF
DNA: TGTGCCAGCAGTTTATCTGATGCGGGGGGATATGGCTACACCTTC

size: .
D: .
length: 15
J: TRBJ1-5
V: TRBV6-5
CDR3: CATTRSVNSNQPQHF
DNA: TGTGCCACTACGCGGTCGGTAAATAGCAATCAGCCCCAGCATTTT

size: .
D: TRBD1
length: 15
J: TRBJ2-7
V: TRBV6-1
CDR3: CASRRGQGGAYEQYF
DNA: TGTGCCAGCAGGAGGGGACAGGGAGGGGCCTACGAGCAGTACTTC

size: .
D: .
length: 12
J: TRBJ1-4
V: TRBV6-6
CDR3: CASKETNEKLFF
DNA: TGTGCCAGCAAGGAGACTAATGAAAAACTGTTTTTT

size: once
D: .
length: 15
J: TRBJ1-2
V: TRBV21-1
CDR3: CASSKGLQGDYGYTF
DNA: TGTGCCAGCAGCAAAGGGCTACAGGGGGACTATGGCTACACCTTC

size: few
D: .
length: 13
J: TRBJ1-1
V: TRBV6-1
CDR3: CASWAGVNTEAFF
DNA: TGTGCCTCCTGGGCGGGGGTGAACACTGAAGCTTTCTTT

size: .
D: TRBD2
length: 15
J: TRBJ2-7
V: TRBV7-9
CDR3: CASSLTGTSGSEQYF
DNA: TGTGCCAGCAGCTTGACCGGGACTAGCGGGAGCGAGCAGTACTTC

size: few
D: TRBD2
length: 15
J: TRBJ2-3
V: TRBV4-3
CDR3: CASSQEAGIIDTQYF
DNA: TGCGCCAGCAGCCAAGAAGCGGGGATTATAGATACGCAGTATTTT

size: few
D: .
length: 14
J: TRBJ1-2
V: TRBV6-5
CDR3: CASMGQGMKNGYTF
DNA: TGTGCCAGCATGGGGCAGGGGATGAAAAATGGCTACACCTTC

size: .
D: .
length: 15
J: TRBJ1-5
V: TRBV6-1
CDR3: CASTLRGHPNQPQHF
DNA: TGTGCCAGCACCTTACGGGGACACCCCAATCAGCCCCAGCATTTT

size: few
D: .
length: 15
J: TRBJ1-6
V: TRBV7-2
CDR3: CASSLASAQNSPLHF
DNA: TGTGCCAGCAGCTTAGCAAGCGCTCAAAATTCACCCCTCCACTTT

size: .
D: .
length: 11
J: TRBJ2-2
V: TRBV5-1
CDR3: CASRGPGELFF
DNA: TGCGCCAGCCGAGGACCCGGGGAGCTGTTTTTT

size: .
D: .
length: 15
J: TRBJ1-5
V: TRBV5-5
CDR3: CASSFTPDSNQPQHF
DNA: TGTGCCAGCAGCTTTACCCCGGATAGCAATCAGCCCCAGCATTTT

size: .
D: TRBD1
length: 14
J: TRBJ1-5
V: TRBV6-5
CDR3: CASNPGQGRQPQHF
DNA: TGTGCCAGCAATCCGGGACAGGGTCGTCAGCCCCAGCATTTT

size: .
D: TRBD2
length: 15
J: TRBJ2-6
V: TRBV6-5
CDR3: CASSSGGSGANVLTF
DNA: TGTGCCAGCAGTTCGGGGGGCTCTGGGGCCAACGTCCTGACTTTC

size: few
D: .
length: 13
J: TRBJ1-1
V: TRBV29-1
CDR3: CSASGEWNTEAFF
DNA: TGCAGCGCCTCAGGGGAGTGGAACACTGAAGCTTTCTTT

size: .
D: .
length: 13
J: TRBJ1-3
V: TRBV19
CDR3: CASTGDSGNTIYF
DNA: TGTGCCAGTACAGGGGACTCTGGAAACACCATATATTTT

size: once
D: .
length: 15
J: TRBJ1-5
V: TRBV4-2
CDR3: CASSLAGGKGQPQHF
DNA: TGTGCCAGCAGCTTGGCCGGGGGAAAGGGTCAGCCCCAGCATTTT

size: .
D: .
length: 16
J: TRBJ2-2
V: TRBV7-2
CDR3: CASSHKLGSNTGELFF
DNA: TGTGCCAGCAGCCATAAGTTGGGCTCGAACACCGGGGAGCTGTTTTTT

size: .
D: .
length: 16
J: TRBJ2-1
V: TRBV4-1
CDR3: CASSQDTGAPYNEQFF
DNA: TGCGCCAGCAGCCAAGATACGGGAGCCCCCTACAATGAGCAGTTCTTC

size: .
D: TRBD2
length: 14
J: TRBJ2-7
V: TRBV5-1
CDR3: CASSVQTSGDEQYF
DNA: TGCGCCAGCAGCGTCCAGACTAGCGGGGACGAGCAGTACTTC

size: .
D: .
length: 15
J: TRBJ1-6
V: TRBV13
CDR3: CASSLGTIQNSPLHF
DNA: TGTGCCAGCAGCTTAGGGACGATCCAAAATTCACCCCTCCACTTT

size: medium-sized
D: .
length: 12
J: TRBJ2-3
V: TRBV5-8
CDR3: CASSRVTDTQYF
DNA: TGTGCCAGCAGCCGCGTCACAGATACGCAGTATTTT

size: .
D: .
length: 13
J: TRBJ1-1
V: TRBV7-2
CDR3: CASSSQSNTEAFF
DNA: TGTGCCAGCAGCTCCCAGTCGAACACTGAAGCTTTCTTT

size: .
D: TRBD1
length: 14
J: TRBJ1-1
V: TRBV28
CDR3: CASSLGTAYTEAFF
DNA: TGTGCCAGCAGTTTAGGGACAGCGTACACTGAAGCTTTCTTT

size: .
D: .
length: 16
J: TRBJ2-1
V: TRBV7-8
CDR3: CASSLSLAPSYNEQFF
DNA: TGTGCCAGCAGCTTAAGCCTAGCCCCGTCGTACAATGAGCAGTTCTTC